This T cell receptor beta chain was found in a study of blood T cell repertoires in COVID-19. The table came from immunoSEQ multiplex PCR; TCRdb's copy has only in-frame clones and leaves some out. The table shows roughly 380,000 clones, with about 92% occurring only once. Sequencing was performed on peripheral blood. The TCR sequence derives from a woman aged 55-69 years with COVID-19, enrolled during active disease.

DNA for the CDR3: TGTGCCAGCAGATCAGGGGGTCCCAATCAGCCCCAGCATTTT. It translates to CASRSGGPNQPQHF. The chain has TRBV6-6 and TRBJ1-5, with 7 bases identical to TRBD1. Trimming took 6 bases from V and 3 from J; bases not matched to a gene: 5. The CDR3 runs 14 residues. Germline CDR1 reads MNHNY; CDR2 reads SVGAGI (reference sequence).